This T cell receptor beta chain was recorded in a study of regulatory T cells in long-lasting Graves disease. Time point reported: persistent/refractory GD, antithyroid drugs over 5 years with positive TRAb. PBMC RNA was the source of the TCR library. Enrollment of patients was through an endocrinology department in Xi'an, China. Building the TCR beta libraries relied on iRepertoire HTBI primers, and CDR3 regions underwent Arm-PCR. One entry per CDR3 protein, called by TCRdb with MiXCR from the multiplex PCR reads. This table has 400,000 to 500,000 distinct CDR3 sequences, 21% appearing once. The table lists this clonotype with a few counts. Its antigen is not known. Study results and caveats: Persistent patients shared fewer than 3,500 public clonotypes among themselves. Newly diagnosed patients shared fewer, at about a thousand. Favored usage of TRBV28, TRBJ1-2 and TRBJ2-5 was recorded in persistent disease.

Trimming stripped 3 bases from V and 5 bases from J, with 10 bases between. The CDR3 length is 14 residues. Germline-derived CDR1 and CDR2 are LGHDT and YNNKEL (reference sequence). The sample in question was peripheral blood mononuclear cells (PBMCs), obtained when the disease was refractory, from a patient treated with antithyroid drugs. The gene calls are TRBV3-1 and TRBJ2-2, with a possible D match to TRBD1 (6 bases). The clonotype comes from a female donor with Graves disease. Written as DNA, the CDR3 is TGTGCCAGCAGCCAGGGGGCAGCGACCGGGGAGCTGTTTTTT. It specifies CASSQGAATGELFF.